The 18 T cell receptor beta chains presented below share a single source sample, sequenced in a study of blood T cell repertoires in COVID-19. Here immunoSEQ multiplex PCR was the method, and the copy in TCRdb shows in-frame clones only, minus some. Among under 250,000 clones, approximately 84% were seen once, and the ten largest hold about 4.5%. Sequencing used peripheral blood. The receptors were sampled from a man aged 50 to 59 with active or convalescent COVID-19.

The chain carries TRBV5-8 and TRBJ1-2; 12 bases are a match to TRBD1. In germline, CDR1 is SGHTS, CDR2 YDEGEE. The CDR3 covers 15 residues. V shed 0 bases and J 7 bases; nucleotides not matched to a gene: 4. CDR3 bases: TGTGCCAGCAGCTTGGTCCGGGGACAGGGGGCTGGCTACACCTTC. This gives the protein CASSLVRGQGAGYTF.

CDR3: CASSKGTPHANTGELFF. CDR3 nucleotides: TGTGCCAGCAGCAAAGGGACACCCCACGCGAACACCGGGGAGCTGTTTTTT. The chain recombines TRBV3-1 (or the pseudogene TRBV3-2) with TRBJ2-2; the D gene is possibly TRBD1 (6 bases). This CDR3 is 17 amino acids long. Per the germline V gene, CDR1 is LGHDT and CDR2 is YNNKEL (reference sequence). The V end was cut by 5 bases, the J end by 0 bases, with 16 bases between.

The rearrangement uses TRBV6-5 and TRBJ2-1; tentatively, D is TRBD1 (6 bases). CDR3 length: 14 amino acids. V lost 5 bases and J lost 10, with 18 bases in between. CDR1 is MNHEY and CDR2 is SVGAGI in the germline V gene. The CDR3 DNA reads TGTGCCAGCAGTCCGAACCCCGACAGGAACGAGCAGTTCTTC. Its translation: CASSPNPDRNEQFF.

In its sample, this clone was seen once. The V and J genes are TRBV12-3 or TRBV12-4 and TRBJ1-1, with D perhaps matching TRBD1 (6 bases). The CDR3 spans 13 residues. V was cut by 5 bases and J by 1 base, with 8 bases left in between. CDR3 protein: CASSKTGNTEAFF. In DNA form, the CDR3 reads TGTGCCAGCAGTAAGACAGGGAACACTGAAGCTTTCTTT.

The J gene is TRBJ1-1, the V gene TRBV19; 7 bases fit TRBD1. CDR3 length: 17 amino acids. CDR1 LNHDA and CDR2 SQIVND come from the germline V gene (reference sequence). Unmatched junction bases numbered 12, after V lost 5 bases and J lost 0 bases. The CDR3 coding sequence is TGTGCCAGTAGTGCCTCGGACAGGCTTCTTATGAACACTGAAGCTTTCTTT. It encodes CASSASDRLLMNTEAFF. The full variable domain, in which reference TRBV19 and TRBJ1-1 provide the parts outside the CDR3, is DGGITQSPKYLFRKEGQNVTLSCEQNLNHDAMYWYRQDPGQGLRLIYYSQIVNDFQKGDIAEGYSVSREKKESFPLTVTSAQKNPTAFYLCASSASDRLLMNTEAFFGQGTRLTVV.

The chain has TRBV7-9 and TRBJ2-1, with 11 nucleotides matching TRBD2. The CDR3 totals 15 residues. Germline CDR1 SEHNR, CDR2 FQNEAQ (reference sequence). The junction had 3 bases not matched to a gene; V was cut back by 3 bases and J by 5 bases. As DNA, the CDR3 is TGTGCCAGCAGCTTCACTAGCGGGGGCCACAATGAGCAGTTCTTC. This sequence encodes CASSFTSGGHNEQFF.

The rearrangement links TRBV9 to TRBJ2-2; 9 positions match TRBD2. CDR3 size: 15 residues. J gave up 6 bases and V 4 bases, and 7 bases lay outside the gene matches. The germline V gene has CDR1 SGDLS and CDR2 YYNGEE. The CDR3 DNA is TGTGCCAGCAGCCGCGGGACTAGCACCCCCGGGGAGCTGTTTTTT. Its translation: CASSRGTSTPGELFF.

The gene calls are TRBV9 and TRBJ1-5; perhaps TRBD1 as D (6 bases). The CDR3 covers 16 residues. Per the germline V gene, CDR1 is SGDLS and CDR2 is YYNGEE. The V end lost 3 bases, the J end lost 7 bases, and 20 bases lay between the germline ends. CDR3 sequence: CASSATDSPWGQPQHF. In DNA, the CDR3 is TGTGCCAGCAGCGCCACGGACAGTCCATGGGGACAGCCCCAGCATTTT.

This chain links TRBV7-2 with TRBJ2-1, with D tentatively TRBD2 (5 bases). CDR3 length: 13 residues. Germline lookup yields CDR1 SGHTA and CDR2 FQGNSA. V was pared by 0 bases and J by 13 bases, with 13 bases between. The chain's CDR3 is CASSLARARDQFF. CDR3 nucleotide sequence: TGTGCCAGCAGCTTAGCGCGGGCGAGAGATCAGTTCTTC.

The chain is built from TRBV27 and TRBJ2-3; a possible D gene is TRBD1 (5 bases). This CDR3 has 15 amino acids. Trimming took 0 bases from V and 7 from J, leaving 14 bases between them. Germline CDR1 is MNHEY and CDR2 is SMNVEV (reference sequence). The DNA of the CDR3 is TGTGCCAGCAGTTTATCCGACAGACACGGGTATACGCAGTATTTT. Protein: CASSLSDRHGYTQYF.

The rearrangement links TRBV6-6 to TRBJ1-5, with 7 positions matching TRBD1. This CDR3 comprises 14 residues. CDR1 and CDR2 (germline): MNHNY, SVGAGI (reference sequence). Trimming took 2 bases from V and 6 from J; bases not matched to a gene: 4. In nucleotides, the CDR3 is TGTGCCAGCAGTTACGCCCAGGGGGGTCAGCCCCAGCATTTT. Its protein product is CASSYAQGGQPQHF.

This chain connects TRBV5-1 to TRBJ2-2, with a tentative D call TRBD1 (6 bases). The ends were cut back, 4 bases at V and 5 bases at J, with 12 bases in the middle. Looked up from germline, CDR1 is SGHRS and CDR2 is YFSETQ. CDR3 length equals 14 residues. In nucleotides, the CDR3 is TGCGCCAGCAGCGGACAGAAACTTACCGGGGAGCTGTTTTTT. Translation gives CASSGQKLTGELFF. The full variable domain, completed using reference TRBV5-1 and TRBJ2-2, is KAGVTQTPRYLIKTRGQQVTLSCSPISGHRSVSWYQQTPGQGLQFLFEYFSETQRNKGNFPGRFSGRQFSNSRSEMNVSTLELGDSALYLCASSGQKLTGELFFGEGSRLTVL.

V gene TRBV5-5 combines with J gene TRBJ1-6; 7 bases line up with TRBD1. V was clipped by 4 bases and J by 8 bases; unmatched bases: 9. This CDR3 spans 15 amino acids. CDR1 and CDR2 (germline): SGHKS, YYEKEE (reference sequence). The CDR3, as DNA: TGTGCCAGCAGCGTGACAGGGCTTTCCTATTCACCCCTCCACTTT. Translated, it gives CASSVTGLSYSPLHF.

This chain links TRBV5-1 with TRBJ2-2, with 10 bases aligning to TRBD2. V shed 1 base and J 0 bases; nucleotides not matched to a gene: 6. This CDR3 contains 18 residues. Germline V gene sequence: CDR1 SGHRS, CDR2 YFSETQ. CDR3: CASSLRSSGGPNTGELFF. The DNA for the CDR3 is TGCGCCAGCAGCTTGCGTTCTAGCGGGGGCCCGAACACCGGGGAGCTGTTTTTT.

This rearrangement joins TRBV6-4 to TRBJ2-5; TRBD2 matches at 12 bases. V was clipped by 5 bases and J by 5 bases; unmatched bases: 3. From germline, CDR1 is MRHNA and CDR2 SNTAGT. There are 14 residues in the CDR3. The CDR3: CASSLAGGLETQYF. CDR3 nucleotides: TGTGCCAGCAGTCTAGCGGGGGGGTTGGAGACCCAGTACTTC.

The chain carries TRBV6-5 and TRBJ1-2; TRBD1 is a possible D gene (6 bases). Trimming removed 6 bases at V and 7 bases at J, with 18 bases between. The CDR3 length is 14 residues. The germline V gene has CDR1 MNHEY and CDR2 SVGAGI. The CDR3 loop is CASSSPAGALGYTF. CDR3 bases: TGTGCCAGCAGCTCCCCAGCGGGGGCCCTTGGCTACACCTTC.

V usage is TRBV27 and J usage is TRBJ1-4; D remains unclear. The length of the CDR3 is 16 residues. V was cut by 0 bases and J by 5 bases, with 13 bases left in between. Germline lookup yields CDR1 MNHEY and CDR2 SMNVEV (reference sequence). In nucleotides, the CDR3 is TGTGCCAGCAGTTTATCGTACCAGGCCCGAAATGAAAAACTGTTTTTT. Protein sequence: CASSLSYQARNEKLFF.

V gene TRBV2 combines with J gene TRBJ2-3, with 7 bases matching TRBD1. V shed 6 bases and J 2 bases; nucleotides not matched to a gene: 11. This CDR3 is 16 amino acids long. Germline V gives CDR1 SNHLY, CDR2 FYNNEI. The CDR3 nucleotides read TGTGCCAGCAGGAGGCTAGGGGGCGCAGTCACAGATACGCAGTATTTT. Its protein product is CASRRLGGAVTDTQYF.